These 27 T cell receptor beta chains share one sample of origin, sequenced in a study of CD8+ T cells in alopecia areata. Specified treatment: oral pan-JAK inhibitor, 5-10 mg twice daily. As the sequencing template, cDNA was produced by extracting RNA and reverse transcribing it. TCRdb's table, derived via immunoSEQ multiplex PCR, lists solely in-frame clones and lacks some. The table shows fewer than 150,000 clones, with around three fifths occurring only once. The source was CD4+ T cells sorted from blood, collected at week 24, from a patient treated with tofacitinib. The receptors derive from a human donor with alopecia areata.

The CDR3 here is CASSAEGGSYNSPLHF. CDR3 DNA sequence: TGTGCCAGCAGCGCCGAGGGTGGCTCCTATAATTCACCCCTCCACTTT. V is TRBV9 and J is TRBJ1-6; no definite D call. Germline CDR1 is SGDLS and CDR2 is YYNGEE. The CDR3 spans 16 residues. The V end was cut by 3 bases, the J end by 0 bases, with 10 bases between. The full variable domain, rest sourced from reference TRBV9 and TRBJ1-6, is DSGVTQTPKHLITATGQRVTLRCSPRSGDLSVYWYQQSLDQGLQFLIQYYNGEERAKGNILERFSAQQFPDLHSELNLSSLELGDSALYFCASSAEGGSYNSPLHFGNGTRLTVT.

This clone came up a few times. The rearrangement links TRBV6-6 to TRBJ1-5, with 10 bases aligning to TRBD1. The germline V gene encodes CDR1 MNHNY and CDR2 SVGAGI (reference sequence). The CDR3 contains 14 residues. The J segment lost 7 bases and the V segment lost 6 bases, leaving 6 bases of the junction unmatched. CDR3 region: CASRPGQGTQPQHF. The CDR3 DNA reads TGTGCCAGCAGGCCGGGACAGGGGACGCAGCCCCAGCATTTT.

This clone was seen just once. This chain uses TRBV7-2 with TRBJ1-2; the D gene is possibly TRBD1 (6 bases). CDR1 SGHTA and CDR2 FQGNSA come from the germline V gene. The CDR3 covers 12 residues. V lost 5 bases to trimming and J lost 8 bases, with 12 bases between them. The CDR3 region has the DNA TGTGCCAGCAGCCTGGACAGCGGGGGCTACACCTTC. The encoded protein is CASSLDSGGYTF.

The chain has TRBV2 and TRBJ2-5, with D possibly matching TRBD1 (6 bases). V was clipped by 4 bases and J by 2 bases, with 14 bases between them. This CDR3 has 15 residues. Germline assignment: CDR1 SNHLY and CDR2 FYNNEI. The CDR3, as DNA: TGTGCCAGCAGTGGGGGCAGGGGTGGGCAAGAGACCCAGTACTTC. As protein: CASSGGRGGQETQYF.

The chain carries TRBV15 and TRBJ1-2; tentatively, D is TRBD1 (5 bases). CDR1 is LNHNV, CDR2 YYDKDF, per germline (reference sequence). Trimming took 1 base from V and 8 from J, leaving 14 bases between them. The CDR3 is 14 amino acids. The CDR3 nucleotides read TGTGCCACCAGCAGAGTTGATGGAGGGGCCGGCTACACCTTC. As protein: CATSRVDGGAGYTF.

V is TRBV18 and J is TRBJ2-3; 7 bases line up with TRBD2. The J segment lost 1 base and the V segment lost 8 bases, leaving 3 bases of the junction unmatched. The CDR3 is made up of 13 amino acids. CDR1 and CDR2 from the germline V gene are KGHSH and LQKENI. As DNA, the CDR3 is TGTGCCAGCGGGGCGGGGGGCACAGATACGCAGTATTTT. Amino acid sequence: CASGAGGTDTQYF.

The genes are TRBV7-2 and TRBJ2-3; D gene ambiguous. The CDR3 is 13 amino acids. The germline V gene encodes CDR1 SGHTA and CDR2 FQGNSA. The ends were cut back, 1 base at V and 3 bases at J, with 5 bases in the middle. The CDR3 reads CASSLGGTDTQYF. The CDR3 DNA follows: TGTGCCAGCAGCTTAGGGGGAACAGATACGCAGTATTTT.

This clone was recorded a few times. The chain has TRBV6-1 and TRBJ2-5, with 12 positions matching TRBD1. Trimming cost V 5 bases and J 4 bases; bases outside gene matches: 5. The CDR3 is 15 residues long. Germline V gives CDR1 MNHNS, CDR2 SASEGT. In DNA form, the CDR3 reads TGTGCCAGCAGTTCCGGGACAGGGGGCCCAGAGACCCAGTACTTC. Translating gives CASSSGTGGPETQYF.

This clone showed up just a few times. The chain joins TRBV5-1 to TRBJ2-7, with TRBD1 matching over 8 bases. The germline gives CDR1 SGHRS, CDR2 YFSETQ. V gave up 3 bases and J gave up 2 bases; unmatched junction bases: 4. This CDR3 has 14 amino acids. The CDR3 spells CASSWGQAAYEQYF. CDR3 coding DNA: TGCGCCAGCAGCTGGGGACAGGCAGCCTACGAGCAGTACTTC.

The chain recombines TRBV15 with TRBJ1-5, with D perhaps TRBD1 (6 bases). V lost 1 base and J 7 bases, leaving 14 bases between the germline ends. CDR1 is LNHNV and CDR2 is YYDKDF in the germline V gene (reference sequence). The CDR3 is 15 amino acids. CDR3: CATSRVREQGQPQHF. DNA for the CDR3: TGTGCCACCAGCAGAGTCCGGGAACAGGGACAGCCCCAGCATTTT.

The chain combines TRBV7-9 with TRBJ1-6; D not certain. The V end was cut by 4 bases, the J end by 0 bases, with 13 bases between. This CDR3 region has 17 residues. Germline CDR1 SEHNR, CDR2 FQNEAQ (reference sequence). CDR3 region: CASSSLQALSYNSPLHF. CDR3 coding DNA: TGTGCCAGCAGCTCCCTGCAGGCGCTCTCCTATAATTCACCCCTCCACTTT.

This clone was observed a few times. This rearrangement joins TRBV13 to TRBJ2-1; 8 positions agree with TRBD1. The CDR3 contains 15 residues. The V gene's germline CDR1 is PRHDT and CDR2 FYEKMQ (reference sequence). V trimming: 5 bases; J trimming: 11 bases; junction bases outside the gene matches: 14. The CDR3 DNA follows: TGTGCCAGCAGCGCCGGGACAGGCCTCTCGGGCCAGCAGTTCTTC. Translation: CASSAGTGLSGQQFF.

The rearrangement uses TRBV6-6 and TRBJ1-6; TRBD1 matches 11 bases. The CDR3 loop spans 16 amino acids. The trim removed 2 bases at V and 3 bases at J, leaving 0 bases unmatched. Germline V gene sequence: CDR1 MNHNY, CDR2 SVGAGI (reference sequence). CDR3 bases: TGTGCCAGCAGTTACGGGACAGGGGGCTATAATTCACCCCTCCACTTT. Protein: CASSYGTGGYNSPLHF.

The chain is built from TRBV6-5 and TRBJ2-7, with 7 positions matching TRBD1. The CDR3 contains 13 residues. V lost 5 bases, J lost 2 bases, and 3 bases stayed unmatched. Looked up from germline, CDR1 is MNHEY and CDR2 is SVGAGI. DNA of the CDR3: TGTGCCAGCAGTAGGGACAGTACCTACGAGCAGTACTTC. Protein sequence: CASSRDSTYEQYF.

CDR3 sequence (DNA): TGTGCCAGCAGCCTTGGACAGGTCTATGGCTACACCTTC. Its protein product is CASSLGQVYGYTF. This chain uses TRBV6-5 with TRBJ1-2; the match to TRBD1 covers 7 bases. Per germline, CDR1 MNHEY and CDR2 SVGAGI. V shed 6 bases, J shed 4 bases, and the junction held 5 bases outside the gene matches. This CDR3 has 13 residues.

To note about this clone: A junction boundary mismatches the germline segment, possibly from a read error. The rearrangement uses TRBV29-1 and TRBJ1-1; the D gene is possibly TRBD1 (5 bases). This CDR3 is built from 14 residues. Germline V lookup: CDR1 SQVTM, CDR2 ANQGSEA. CDR3 sequence reads: CSVQEGQRNTEAFF. Here the CDR3 DNA reads TGCAGCGTTCAAGAGGGGCAGCGGAACACTGAAGCTTTCTTT.

V gene TRBV4-2 combines with J gene TRBJ1-2; 9 bases align to TRBD1. The V gene's germline CDR1 is LGHNA and CDR2 YNFKEQ. V lost 0 bases and J lost 4; bases outside the gene matches: 9. This CDR3 has 17 residues. As DNA, the CDR3 is TGTGCCAGCAGCCAAGATCAAGGGACAGGGCTCGGCTATGGCTACACCTTC. Its translation is CASSQDQGTGLGYGYTF.

The genes are TRBV4-1 and TRBJ1-1; TRBD1 matches at 8 bases. The CDR3 runs 15 residues. Trimming took 4 bases from V and 4 from J; bases not matched to a gene: 8. The germline V gene encodes CDR1 MGHRA and CDR2 YSYEKL. The CDR3 DNA is TGCGCCAGCAGCCTTGGACAGGGACGTCTCACTGAAGCTTTCTTT. Protein sequence: CASSLGQGRLTEAFF.

The rearrangement joins TRBV5-4 to TRBJ2-5, with TRBD1 matching over 9 bases. The CDR3 runs to 14 residues. Germline V gives CDR1 SGHNT, CDR2 YYREEE (reference sequence). J lost 3 bases, V lost 5 bases, and 5 bases had no gene match. CDR3 sequence reads: CASRTQGAKETQYF. The CDR3 DNA reads TGTGCCAGCAGGACACAGGGGGCTAAAGAGACCCAGTACTTC.

The chain employs TRBV15 and TRBJ2-2; D might be TRBD1 (5 bases). Germline V lookup: CDR1 LNHNV, CDR2 YYDKDF (reference sequence). This CDR3 contains 16 residues. Trimming removed 1 base at V and 1 base at J, with 10 bases between. The CDR3 nucleotides read TGTGCCACCAGCAGAGCGGCAGGGCTGAACACCGGGGAGCTGTTTTTT. Encoded protein: CATSRAAGLNTGELFF.

The V and J genes are TRBV6-5 and TRBJ2-4, with D tentatively TRBD1 or TRBD2 (6 bases each). The CDR3 totals 14 residues. The germline V gene encodes CDR1 MNHEY and CDR2 SVGAGI. Trimming cost V 7 bases and J 9 bases, with 19 bases left between them. CDR3 protein: CASTSGSRGGIQYF. The CDR3 DNA reads as TGTGCCAGCACCTCCGGGAGCAGGGGAGGCATTCAGTACTTC.

The V and J genes are TRBV23-1 and TRBJ2-1; D not certain. TRBV23-1 is sorted into the ORF group, with uncertain function. Trimming stripped 4 bases from V and 16 bases from J, with 11 bases between. The CDR3 totals 10 residues. CDR3 sequence reads: CASSRPSEFF. The CDR3, as DNA: TGCGCCAGCAGTCGACCCAGCGAATTCTTC.

V usage is TRBV4-1 and J usage is TRBJ2-5; TRBD2 aligns across 9 bases. The CDR3 runs to 14 residues. CDR1 is MGHRA, CDR2 YSYEKL, per germline. Germline trimming cut 9 bases from V and 2 bases from J; bases unmatched to any gene: 7. Here the CDR3 DNA reads TGCGCCAGTGCGTGGCGGGGGGGACAAGAGACCCAGTACTTC. Amino acid sequence: CASAWRGGQETQYF.

The chain carries TRBV4-1 and TRBJ2-3; 7 bases line up with TRBD2. The junction had 13 bases not matched to a gene; V was cut back by 4 bases and J by 0 bases. The germline CDR1 and CDR2 sequences are MGHRA and YSYEKL. This CDR3 has 18 amino acids. CDR3 amino acids: CASSPKAGRGPSTDTQYF. CDR3 nucleotides: TGCGCCAGCAGCCCCAAAGCTGGGAGGGGACCTAGCACAGATACGCAGTATTTT.

This sequence joins TRBV25-1 and TRBJ2-7; the D gene could be TRBD1 or TRBD2 (9 bases each). The germline V gene has CDR1 MGHDK and CDR2 SYGVNS. V was pared by 3 bases and J by 4 bases, with 16 bases between. This CDR3 region has 15 residues. The CDR3 nucleotides are TGTGCCAGCAGTGACAGCGGGGGGACAGGGTACGAGCAGTACTTC. Translated, it gives CASSDSGGTGYEQYF.

The chain joins TRBV30 to TRBJ2-5, with a weak D call TRBD1 (6 bases). Germline CDR1 reads GTSNPN; CDR2 reads SVGIG (reference sequence). V dropped 2 bases and J dropped 5 bases, with 15 bases sitting between them. The CDR3 loop spans 14 amino acids. In nucleotides, the CDR3 is TGTGCCTGGAGTTTGGGGCTGAGGGGGGAGACCCAGTACTTC. Its protein product is CAWSLGLRGETQYF.

This sequence joins TRBV25-1 and TRBJ1-5; the D gene is possibly TRBD1 (6 bases). V lost 2 bases, J lost 6 bases, and 20 bases lay in between. Germline CDR1 reads MGHDK; CDR2 reads SYGVNS. CDR3 length: 17 amino acids. The CDR3 protein is CASSEPGGPDGGQPQHF. CDR3 coding DNA: TGTGCCAGCAGTGAACCCGGGGGCCCTGATGGCGGTCAGCCCCAGCATTTT.